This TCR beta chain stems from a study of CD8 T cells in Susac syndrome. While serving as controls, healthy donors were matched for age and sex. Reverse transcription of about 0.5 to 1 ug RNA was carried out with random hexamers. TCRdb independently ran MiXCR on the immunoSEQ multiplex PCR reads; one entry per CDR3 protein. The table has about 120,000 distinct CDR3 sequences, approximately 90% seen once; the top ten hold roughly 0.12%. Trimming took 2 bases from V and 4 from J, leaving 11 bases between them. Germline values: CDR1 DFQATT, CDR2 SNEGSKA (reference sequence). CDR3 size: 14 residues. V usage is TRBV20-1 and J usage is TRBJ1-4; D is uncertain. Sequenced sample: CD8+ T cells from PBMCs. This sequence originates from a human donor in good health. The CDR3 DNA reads TGCAGTGCTAGATATCGGACGGATAATGAAAAACTGTTTTTT. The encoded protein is CSARYRTDNEKLFF.